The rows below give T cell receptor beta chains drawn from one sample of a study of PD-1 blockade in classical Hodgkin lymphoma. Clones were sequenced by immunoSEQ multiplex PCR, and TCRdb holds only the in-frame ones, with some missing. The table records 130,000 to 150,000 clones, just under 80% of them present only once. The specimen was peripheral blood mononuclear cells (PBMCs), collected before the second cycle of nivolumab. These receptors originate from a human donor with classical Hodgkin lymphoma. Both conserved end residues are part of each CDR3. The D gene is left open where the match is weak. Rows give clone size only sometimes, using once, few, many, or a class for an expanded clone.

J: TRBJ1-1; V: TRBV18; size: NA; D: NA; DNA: TGTGCCAGCTCACCGGGTGTACAGTTGAACACTGAAGCTTTCTTT; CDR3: CASSPGVQLNTEAFF
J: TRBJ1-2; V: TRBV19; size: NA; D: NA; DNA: TGTGCCAGTAGTATTTTTGAGGAGAGCTACACCTTC; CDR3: CASSIFEESYTF
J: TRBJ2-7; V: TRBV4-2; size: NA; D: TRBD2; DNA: TGTGCCAGCAGCCAAGATCGACTAGCGGGAGGCCGTTACGAGCAGTACTTC; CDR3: CASSQDRLAGGRYEQYF
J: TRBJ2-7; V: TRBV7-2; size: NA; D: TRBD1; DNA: TGTGCCAGCAGCGCCCGAACACAGGGGAACCACGAGCAGTACTTC; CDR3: CASSARTQGNHEQYF
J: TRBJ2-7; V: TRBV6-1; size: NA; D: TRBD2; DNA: TGTGCCAGCACAGGGACTAGCGGGAGTTACGAGCAGTACTTC; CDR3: CASTGTSGSYEQYF
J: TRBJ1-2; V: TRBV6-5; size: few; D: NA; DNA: TGTGCCAGCAGTCCAGGGTCCTATGGCTACACCTTC; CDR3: CASSPGSYGYTF
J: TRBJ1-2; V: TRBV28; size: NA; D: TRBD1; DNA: TGTGCCAGCAGTTTACCGGACAGGGTCTATGGCTACACCTTC; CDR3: CASSLPDRVYGYTF
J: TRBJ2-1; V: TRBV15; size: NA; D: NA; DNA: TGTGCCACCAGCAGGAGCCCGGGGTTTAATGAGCAGTTCTTC; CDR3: CATSRSPGFNEQFF
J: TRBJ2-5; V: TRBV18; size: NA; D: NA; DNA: TGTGCCAGCTCACCCCCGGGTGTAGAGACCCAGTACTTC; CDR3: CASSPPGVETQYF
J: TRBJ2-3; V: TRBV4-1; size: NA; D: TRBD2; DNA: TGCGCCAGCAGCCAATCCGGGACTAGCGGGAGGCATACGCAGTATTTT; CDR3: CASSQSGTSGRHTQYF
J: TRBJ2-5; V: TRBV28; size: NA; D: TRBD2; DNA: TGTGCCAGCACTACACCGGCTAGCGGGTGGAAAGAGACCCAGTACTTC; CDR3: CASTTPASGWKETQYF
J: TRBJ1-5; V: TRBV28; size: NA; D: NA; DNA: TGTGCCAGCAGTTTGGGGGGGGGTATTCAGCCCCAGCATTTT; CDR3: CASSLGGGIQPQHF
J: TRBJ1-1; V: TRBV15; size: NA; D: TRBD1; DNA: TGTGCCACCAGCAGACCTATGACAGGGACCACTGAAGCTTTCTTT; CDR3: CATSRPMTGTTEAFF
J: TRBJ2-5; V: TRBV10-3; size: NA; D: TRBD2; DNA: TGTGCCATCAGTGGAACTAGCGGTCCCGGAGAGACCCAGTACTTC; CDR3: CAISGTSGPGETQYF
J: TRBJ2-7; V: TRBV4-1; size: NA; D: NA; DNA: TGCGCCAGCAGCCCAATGGACAGTTCCTACGAGCAGTACTTC; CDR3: CASSPMDSSYEQYF
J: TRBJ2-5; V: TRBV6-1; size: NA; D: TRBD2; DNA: TGTGCCAGCAGTGATCCCGGGGCGGGGGGGCTAGAGACCCAGTACTTC; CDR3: CASSDPGAGGLETQYF
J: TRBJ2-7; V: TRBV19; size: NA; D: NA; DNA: TGTGCCAGTAAAAGTTCGATGGACGGATACGAGCAGTACTTC; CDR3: CASKSSMDGYEQYF
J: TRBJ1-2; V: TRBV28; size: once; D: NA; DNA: TGTGCCAGCAGGTCGGGGGGGCTCTATGGCTACACCTTC; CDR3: CASRSGGLYGYTF
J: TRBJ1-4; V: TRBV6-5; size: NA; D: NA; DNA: TGTGCCAGCAGTTCCCTGGGGAGTGAAAAACTGTTTTTT; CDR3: CASSSLGSEKLFF
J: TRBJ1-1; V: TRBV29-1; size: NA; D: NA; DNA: TGCAGCGTTGACAGGAGGCTAGGCGGGAACACTGAAGCTTTCTTT; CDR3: CSVDRRLGGNTEAFF
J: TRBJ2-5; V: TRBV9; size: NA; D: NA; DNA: TGTGCCAGCAGCACCGGGACTCAAGAGACCCAGTACTTC; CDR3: CASSTGTQETQYF
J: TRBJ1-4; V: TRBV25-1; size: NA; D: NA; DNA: TGTGCCAGCAGCAACCTCTGGGGAGGTGAAAAACTGTTTTTT; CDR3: CASSNLWGGEKLFF
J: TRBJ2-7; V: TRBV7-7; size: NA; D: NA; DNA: TGTGCTAGCAGCTCGACAGTCAGCTCCTACGAGCAGTACTTC; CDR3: CASSSTVSSYEQYF
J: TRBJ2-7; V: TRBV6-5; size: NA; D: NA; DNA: TGTGCCAGCAGTTTGGTGGAACACTACGAGCAGTACTTC; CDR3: CASSLVEHYEQYF
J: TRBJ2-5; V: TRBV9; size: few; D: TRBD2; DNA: TGTGCCAGCAGCGTAGGCAGCGGGGGGGCGGGAGAGACCCAGTACTTC; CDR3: CASSVGSGGAGETQYF
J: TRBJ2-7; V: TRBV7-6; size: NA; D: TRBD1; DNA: TGTGCCAGCAGCTTAGGGGACAGGGCCGAGCAGTACTTC; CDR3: CASSLGDRAEQYF
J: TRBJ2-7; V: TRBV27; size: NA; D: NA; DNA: TGTGCCAGCAGTTTAAAGGGCCCTTTGAACACGAGGAAGTACTTC; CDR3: CASSLKGPLNTRKYF
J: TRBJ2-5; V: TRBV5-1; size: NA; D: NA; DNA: TGCGCCAGCAGCATACGTCGGGGGCGAGAGACCCAGTACTTC; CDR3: CASSIRRGRETQYF
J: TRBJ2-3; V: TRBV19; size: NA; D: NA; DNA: TGTGCCAGTAGGGGGGCAAACAGGGGCACAGATACGCAGTATTTT; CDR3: CASRGANRGTDTQYF
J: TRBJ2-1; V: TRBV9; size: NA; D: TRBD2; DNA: TGTGCCAGCAGCGGCCCTGGGAGGGTTCGTGATGAGCAGTTCTTC; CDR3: CASSGPGRVRDEQFF